This is a list of T cell receptor beta chains from one sample in a study of T cell changes during pregnancy in multiple sclerosis. TCRdb keeps only in-frame clones here, not all; method: immunoSEQ multiplex PCR. This table has about 48,000 clones, approximately 85% appearing once. The specimen was CD4+ T cells from peripheral blood mononuclear cells, collected in the second trimester of pregnancy. The origin of the receptors is a female donor with multiple sclerosis, enrolled in a pregnancy study. The CDR3 runs from the conserved cysteine through the conserved F or W. Fields, in order: clone size, D gene, CDR3 length, V gene, J gene, CDR3 DNA, CDR3 protein. A D gene is named only where the DNA matches it firmly. Clone size is not always given. Where it is, it says once, few, many or a class for expanded clones.

abundance: NA; d_gene: NA; len: 12; v_gene: TRBV30; j_gene: TRBJ2-5; CDR3nt: TGTGCCTGGAGTAGCATCCAAGAGACCCAGTACTTC; CDR3aa: CAWSSIQETQYF
abundance: once; d_gene: NA; len: 15; v_gene: TRBV5-1; j_gene: TRBJ2-5; CDR3nt: TGCGCCAGCAGCTTGTGGGGGCGCGGGCAAGAGACCCAGTACTTC; CDR3aa: CASSLWGRGQETQYF
abundance: NA; d_gene: TRBD1; len: 16; v_gene: TRBV7-2; j_gene: TRBJ1-2; CDR3nt: TGTGCCAGCAGCTCCAGGCCCAGGGGGCACGGCTATGGCTACACCTTC; CDR3aa: CASSSRPRGHGYGYTF
abundance: NA; d_gene: TRBD2; len: 15; v_gene: TRBV19; j_gene: TRBJ2-3; CDR3nt: TGTGCCAGCAAAGACGTAGCGGGAGGGCCAGATACGCAGTATTTT; CDR3aa: CASKDVAGGPDTQYF
abundance: NA; d_gene: TRBD2; len: 17; v_gene: TRBV13; j_gene: TRBJ2-3; CDR3nt: TGTGCCAGCAGCTTACGGACTAGCGGGTCCCGCACAGATACGCAGTATTTT; CDR3aa: CASSLRTSGSRTDTQYF
abundance: NA; d_gene: TRBD1; len: 14; v_gene: TRBV27; j_gene: TRBJ2-7; CDR3nt: TGTGCCAGCAGACCCGTACAGGGGTGGCACGAGCAGTACTTC; CDR3aa: CASRPVQGWHEQYF
abundance: NA; d_gene: NA; len: 14; v_gene: TRBV6-1; j_gene: TRBJ2-1; CDR3nt: TGTGCCAGCAAGGAGCGGAGCTCCTACAATGAGCAGTTCTTC; CDR3aa: CASKERSSYNEQFF
abundance: NA; d_gene: NA; len: 14; v_gene: TRBV5-1; j_gene: TRBJ1-1; CDR3nt: TGCGCCAGCAGCTCCGGGACACTTAACACTGAAGCTTTCTTT; CDR3aa: CASSSGTLNTEAFF
abundance: NA; d_gene: NA; len: 12; v_gene: TRBV28; j_gene: TRBJ1-2; CDR3nt: TGTGCCAGCAGTCCGTGGCCCTATGGCTACACCTTC; CDR3aa: CASSPWPYGYTF
abundance: NA; d_gene: NA; len: 13; v_gene: TRBV30; j_gene: TRBJ2-7; CDR3nt: TGTGCCTGGAGTGTAAGTAGCTCCTACGAGCAGTACTTC; CDR3aa: CAWSVSSSYEQYF
abundance: NA; d_gene: NA; len: 15; v_gene: TRBV2; j_gene: TRBJ2-5; CDR3nt: TGTGCCAGCAGTGAAGCGATCGTAGGGGTAGAGACCCAGTACTTC; CDR3aa: CASSEAIVGVETQYF
abundance: NA; d_gene: NA; len: 12; v_gene: TRBV19; j_gene: TRBJ1-2; CDR3nt: TGTGCCAGTAGTATCGGGGTGGACGGCTACACCTTC; CDR3aa: CASSIGVDGYTF
abundance: many; d_gene: TRBD2; len: 16; v_gene: TRBV19; j_gene: TRBJ2-3; CDR3nt: TGTGCCAGTAATTCTCAAGCGGGACCCTCCACAGATACGCAGTATTTT; CDR3aa: CASNSQAGPSTDTQYF
abundance: NA; d_gene: TRBD2; len: 16; v_gene: TRBV5-6; j_gene: TRBJ2-3; CDR3nt: TGTGCCAGCAGCTTGAGACTAGCGGGAGTGGGAGATACGCAGTATTTT; CDR3aa: CASSLRLAGVGDTQYF
abundance: NA; d_gene: TRBD2; len: 15; v_gene: TRBV4-3; j_gene: TRBJ2-7; CDR3nt: TGCGCCAGCAGCCAAGATCAGACCACGGGAGGCCGACTGTACTTC; CDR3aa: CASSQDQTTGGRLYF
abundance: NA; d_gene: TRBD2; len: 13; v_gene: TRBV5-1; j_gene: TRBJ2-3; CDR3nt: TGCGCCAGCAGCTTAGCGGGGGGAGATACGCAGTATTTT; CDR3aa: CASSLAGGDTQYF
abundance: NA; d_gene: TRBD2; len: 15; v_gene: TRBV6-5; j_gene: TRBJ2-1; CDR3nt: TGTGCCAGTAAGCGGGAGGGAAGGTCCTACAATGAGCAGTTCTTC; CDR3aa: CASKREGRSYNEQFF
abundance: NA; d_gene: TRBD2; len: 17; v_gene: TRBV30; j_gene: TRBJ2-1; CDR3nt: TGTGCCTGGAGTGTACCGCGGGGACTAGCGGGAGACAATGAGCAGTTCTTC; CDR3aa: CAWSVPRGLAGDNEQFF
abundance: once; d_gene: NA; len: 15; v_gene: TRBV5-1; j_gene: TRBJ1-2; CDR3nt: TGCGCCAGCAGCTTGACAGGCTCAGTTGGATATGGCTACACCTTC; CDR3aa: CASSLTGSVGYGYTF
abundance: few; d_gene: NA; len: 16; v_gene: TRBV7-9; j_gene: TRBJ1-5; CDR3nt: TGTGCCAGCAGCTTATACAAACAGGGTCGAGCTCAGCCCCAGCATTTT; CDR3aa: CASSLYKQGRAQPQHF
abundance: once; d_gene: TRBD2; len: 15; v_gene: TRBV11-3; j_gene: TRBJ2-4; CDR3nt: TGTGCCAGCAGCTTAGGGAAGGGAGGGAGCGACATTCAGTACTTC; CDR3aa: CASSLGKGGSDIQYF
abundance: NA; d_gene: NA; len: 16; v_gene: TRBV6-5; j_gene: TRBJ2-1; CDR3nt: TGTGCCAGCAGTTACGGTGGCCCAGGGGCCTACAATGAGCAGTTCTTC; CDR3aa: CASSYGGPGAYNEQFF
abundance: NA; d_gene: TRBD1; len: 18; v_gene: TRBV27; j_gene: TRBJ1-5; CDR3nt: TGTGCCAGCAGTCCCCGTAGGACAGGGGGCATGAGGAATCAGCCCCAGCATTTT; CDR3aa: CASSPRRTGGMRNQPQHF
abundance: NA; d_gene: NA; len: 14; v_gene: TRBV5-1; j_gene: TRBJ2-5; CDR3nt: TGCGCCAGCAGCCTATACCTAGGGAGGGAGACCCAGTACTTC; CDR3aa: CASSLYLGRETQYF
abundance: NA; d_gene: NA; len: 15; v_gene: TRBV4-3; j_gene: TRBJ2-5; CDR3nt: TGCGCCAGCAGCCAAGACTACAGGGTCGAAGAGACCCAGTACTTC; CDR3aa: CASSQDYRVEETQYF
abundance: NA; d_gene: TRBD1; len: 18; v_gene: TRBV18; j_gene: TRBJ2-7; CDR3nt: TGTGCCAGCTCACCGATGTCCCCGGGACAGGGGGTAACCTACGAGCAGTACTTC; CDR3aa: CASSPMSPGQGVTYEQYF
abundance: NA; d_gene: NA; len: 14; v_gene: TRBV28; j_gene: TRBJ2-3; CDR3nt: TGTGCCAGCAGCCCGCAGGGAATTGCAGATACGCAGTATTTT; CDR3aa: CASSPQGIADTQYF
abundance: NA; d_gene: TRBD2; len: 14; v_gene: TRBV19; j_gene: TRBJ2-3; CDR3nt: TGTGCCACCTATAGCGGGAGGTTCACAGATACGCAGTATTTT; CDR3aa: CATYSGRFTDTQYF
abundance: few; d_gene: TRBD1; len: 14; v_gene: TRBV2; j_gene: TRBJ1-1; CDR3nt: TGTGCCAGCAGTGGGGACAGAGGTATAACTGAAGCTTTCTTT; CDR3aa: CASSGDRGITEAFF
abundance: NA; d_gene: TRBD1; len: 18; v_gene: TRBV10-3; j_gene: TRBJ2-6; CDR3nt: TGTGCCATCAGTGGGACAGGCATTATCTCCTCTGGGGCCAACGTCCTGACTTTC; CDR3aa: CAISGTGIISSGANVLTF
abundance: NA; d_gene: NA; len: 15; v_gene: TRBV7-8; j_gene: TRBJ2-5; CDR3nt: TGTGCCAGCAGCTCCCTCAGGGACTTTCTAGAGACCCAGTACTTC; CDR3aa: CASSSLRDFLETQYF
abundance: NA; d_gene: NA; len: 14; v_gene: TRBV25-1; j_gene: TRBJ2-2; CDR3nt: TGTGCCAGCATAGGACACCAGAACACCGGGGAGCTGTTTTTT; CDR3aa: CASIGHQNTGELFF
abundance: NA; d_gene: TRBD2; len: 19; v_gene: TRBV19; j_gene: TRBJ2-1; CDR3nt: TGTGCCAGTAGTAAGGGACTAGCGGGACCTCTTAGCTCCTACAATGAGCAGTTCTTC; CDR3aa: CASSKGLAGPLSSYNEQFF
abundance: NA; d_gene: NA; len: 12; v_gene: TRBV2; j_gene: TRBJ1-1; CDR3nt: TGTGCCAGGCGCGGCCTGAACACTGAAGCTTTCTTT; CDR3aa: CARRGLNTEAFF
abundance: NA; d_gene: NA; len: 15; v_gene: TRBV28; j_gene: TRBJ1-2; CDR3nt: TGTGCCAGCAGTTTTACGGGGGGGCTAGGGTATGGCTACACCTTC; CDR3aa: CASSFTGGLGYGYTF
abundance: NA; d_gene: TRBD1; len: 14; v_gene: TRBV6-5; j_gene: TRBJ2-7; CDR3nt: TGTGCCAGCAGTTACGTGGACAGGGGCCACGAGCAGTACTTC; CDR3aa: CASSYVDRGHEQYF
abundance: NA; d_gene: NA; len: 14; v_gene: TRBV5-1; j_gene: TRBJ2-1; CDR3nt: TGCGCCAGCAGCGACAGTGTCCAGGTCAATGAGCAGTTCTTC; CDR3aa: CASSDSVQVNEQFF
abundance: NA; d_gene: NA; len: 13; v_gene: TRBV6-4; j_gene: TRBJ1-1; CDR3nt: TGTGCCAGCAGGGACGGCCTGAACACTGAAGCTTTCTTT; CDR3aa: CASRDGLNTEAFF
abundance: NA; d_gene: NA; len: 14; v_gene: TRBV7-8; j_gene: TRBJ2-3; CDR3nt: TGTGCCAGCAGTCATAGCGCTACCACAGATACGCAGTATTTT; CDR3aa: CASSHSATTDTQYF
abundance: NA; d_gene: NA; len: 12; v_gene: TRBV30; j_gene: TRBJ1-4; CDR3nt: TGTGCCTGGGGACTGAGGAATGAAAAACTGTTTTTT; CDR3aa: CAWGLRNEKLFF
abundance: NA; d_gene: TRBD1; len: 14; v_gene: TRBV19; j_gene: TRBJ2-7; CDR3nt: TGTGCCAGTAGTCCTGGACAGGGAATCAACGAGCAGTACTTC; CDR3aa: CASSPGQGINEQYF
abundance: once; d_gene: NA; len: 14; v_gene: TRBV4-1; j_gene: TRBJ1-1; CDR3nt: TGCGCCAGCAGCAAAGTCGACAGGAACACTGAAGCTTTCTTT; CDR3aa: CASSKVDRNTEAFF
abundance: NA; d_gene: TRBD2; len: 15; v_gene: TRBV6-1; j_gene: TRBJ2-7; CDR3nt: TGTGCCAGCAGTGGAGTAGCGGGATTTGTCGACGAGCAGTACTTC; CDR3aa: CASSGVAGFVDEQYF
abundance: NA; d_gene: NA; len: 14; v_gene: TRBV18; j_gene: TRBJ2-7; CDR3nt: TGTGCCAGCTCGTTACAGGGATTTGACTACGAGCAGTACTTC; CDR3aa: CASSLQGFDYEQYF
abundance: NA; d_gene: TRBD2; len: 15; v_gene: TRBV10-3; j_gene: TRBJ2-5; CDR3nt: TGTGCCATCAGTCTAGCTCTGCGGGAGAGAGAGACCCAGTACTTC; CDR3aa: CAISLALRERETQYF
abundance: NA; d_gene: TRBD2; len: 17; v_gene: TRBV4-3; j_gene: TRBJ2-7; CDR3nt: TGCGCCAGCAGCCAACCGACCCTAGCGGGAGGAATTAACGAGCAGTACTTC; CDR3aa: CASSQPTLAGGINEQYF
abundance: NA; d_gene: NA; len: 16; v_gene: TRBV25-1; j_gene: TRBJ1-4; CDR3nt: TGTGCCAGCAGTGAGGGCGCGGGACGGGAAAATGAAAAACTGTTTTTT; CDR3aa: CASSEGAGRENEKLFF
abundance: few; d_gene: NA; len: 12; v_gene: TRBV5-1; j_gene: TRBJ2-7; CDR3nt: TGCGCCAGCAGCTCTACAGCCTACGAGCAGTACTTC; CDR3aa: CASSSTAYEQYF
abundance: NA; d_gene: TRBD2; len: 15; v_gene: TRBV5-4; j_gene: TRBJ2-2; CDR3nt: TGTGCCAGCAGCTGGACTAGCGGTCACACCGGGGAGCTGTTTTTT; CDR3aa: CASSWTSGHTGELFF
abundance: NA; d_gene: TRBD1; len: 15; v_gene: TRBV11-2; j_gene: TRBJ2-2; CDR3nt: TGTGCCAGCAGCTTAGACAGGGGGACCGCCGGGGAGCTGTTTTTT; CDR3aa: CASSLDRGTAGELFF
abundance: NA; d_gene: TRBD1; len: 14; v_gene: TRBV5-1; j_gene: TRBJ2-2; CDR3nt: TGCGCCAGCAGGAGGGGGCTGGGCACCGGGGAGCTGTTTTTT; CDR3aa: CASRRGLGTGELFF
abundance: once; d_gene: NA; len: 18; v_gene: TRBV7-9; j_gene: TRBJ2-3; CDR3nt: TGTGCCAGCAGCTTAGCAGGAGTTCCGGGACAAAGCACAGATACGCAGTATTTT; CDR3aa: CASSLAGVPGQSTDTQYF
abundance: NA; d_gene: NA; len: 19; v_gene: TRBV4-1; j_gene: TRBJ1-1; CDR3nt: TGCGCCAGCAGCCAAGGGAAGGGGTGGGGCAGCCAGGGAGGCACTGAAGCTTTCTTT; CDR3aa: CASSQGKGWGSQGGTEAFF